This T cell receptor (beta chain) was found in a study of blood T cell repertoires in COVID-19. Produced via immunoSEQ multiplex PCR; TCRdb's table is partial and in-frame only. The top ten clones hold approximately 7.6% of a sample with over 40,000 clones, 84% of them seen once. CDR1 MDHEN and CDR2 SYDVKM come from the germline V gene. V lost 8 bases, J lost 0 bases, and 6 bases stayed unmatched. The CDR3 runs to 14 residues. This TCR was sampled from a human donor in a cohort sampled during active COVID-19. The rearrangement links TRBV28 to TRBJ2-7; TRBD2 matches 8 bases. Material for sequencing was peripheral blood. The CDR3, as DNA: TGTGCCAGCGTCTTAGCGGGAAGCTCCTACGAGCAGTACTTC. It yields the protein CASVLAGSSYEQYF.